The source of this T cell receptor (beta chain) is a study of blood T cell repertoires in COVID-19. The CDR3 has 15 residues. V gave up 0 bases and J gave up 1 base, with 10 bases separating them. Looked up from germline, CDR1 is SGHKS and CDR2 is YYEKEE (reference sequence). Participant age was roughly 18 to 95 years, and participants resided in approximately 25 US areas. Cohorts were assigned according to the clinical history that participants reported. Cohort 3 donors counted as recovered after two negative PCRs, clearance, or resolved symptoms. Source study methods: How many nucleated cells were present was estimated from reference gene primer amplification. TCRdb's copy holds only in-frame clones and misses some; the assay was immunoSEQ multiplex PCR. From that table come the V and J calls and clone size; the DNA was used to work out D and trimming. The sample consists of 110,000 to 150,000 clones, more than 75% of them appearing once.

The chain employs TRBV5-5 and TRBJ1-2, with D unresolved. The TCR comes from a woman aged 50 to 60 who had recovered from COVID-19. The sequenced material came from PBMCs or T cells enriched from blood (not recorded which). The CDR3 reads CASSLDRDLNYGYTF. Here the CDR3 DNA reads TGTGCCAGCAGCTTGGACAGAGACCTTAACTATGGCTACACCTTC. The full variable domain, in which reference TRBV5-5 and TRBJ1-2 provide the parts outside the CDR3, is DAGVTQSPTHLIKTRGQQVTLRCSPISGHKSVSWYQQVLGQGPQFIFQYYEKEERGRGNFPDRFSARQFPNYSSELNVNALLLGDSALYLCASSLDRDLNYGYTFGSGTRLTVV.